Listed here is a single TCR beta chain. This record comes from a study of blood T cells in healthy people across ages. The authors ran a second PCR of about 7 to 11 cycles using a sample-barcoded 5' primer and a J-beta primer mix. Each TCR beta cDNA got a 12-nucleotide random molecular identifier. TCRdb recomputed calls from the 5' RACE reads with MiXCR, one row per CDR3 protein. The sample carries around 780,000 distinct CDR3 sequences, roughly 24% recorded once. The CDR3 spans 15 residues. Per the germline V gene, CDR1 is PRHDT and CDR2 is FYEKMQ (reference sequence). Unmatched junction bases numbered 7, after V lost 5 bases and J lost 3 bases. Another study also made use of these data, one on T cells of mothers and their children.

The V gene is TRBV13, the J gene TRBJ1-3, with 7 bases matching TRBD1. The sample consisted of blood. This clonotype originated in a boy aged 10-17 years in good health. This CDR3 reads CASSPTGQRGNTIYF. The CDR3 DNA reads TGTGCCAGCAGCCCAACGGGACAGCGTGGAAACACCATATATTTT.